This entry lists 27 T cell receptor beta chains sequenced from one sample in a study of blood T cell repertoires in COVID-19. This table comes from immunoSEQ multiplex PCR, and its TCRdb copy is limited to in-frame clones, with some not included. The sample has 90,000 to 120,000 clones, less than 80% seen once. Sequencing used peripheral blood. These receptors were obtained from a man in his 70s with active or convalescent COVID-19.

This sequence joins TRBV10-3 and TRBJ1-2; D possibly corresponds to TRBD1 (5 bases). Germline CDR1 reads ENHRY; CDR2 reads SYGVKD. V shed 2 bases and J shed 4 bases, with 8 bases lying between them. The CDR3 loop spans 13 amino acids. In nucleotides, the CDR3 is TGTGCCATCAGTGAGAGGGGCCCCTATGGCTACACCTTC. Its translation is CAISERGPYGYTF.

This chain links TRBV5-5 with TRBJ1-5; D possibly corresponds to TRBD1 (5 bases). Germline V lookup: CDR1 SGHKS, CDR2 YYEKEE (reference sequence). V was shortened by 4 bases and J by 4 bases, with 15 bases between the two germline ends. The CDR3 extends over 15 amino acids. The CDR3 loop reads CASSPWDLGNQPQHF. Written as DNA, the CDR3 is TGTGCCAGCAGCCCGTGGGACTTAGGGAATCAGCCCCAGCATTTT.

The chain is built from TRBV18 and TRBJ2-5; 8 bases fit TRBD2. This CDR3 region has 14 residues. CDR1 and CDR2 (germline): KGHSH, LQKENI. V gave up 2 bases and J gave up 4 bases; unmatched junction bases: 3. CDR3 in DNA: TGTGCCAGCTCACCAGCGGGAGGTTCAGAGACCCAGTACTTC. It yields the protein CASSPAGGSETQYF.

This sequence joins TRBV27 and TRBJ1-5; D may be TRBD1 (5 bases). Germline V lookup: CDR1 MNHEY, CDR2 SMNVEV (reference sequence). The CDR3 length is 17 residues. Trimming removed 5 bases from V and 0 bases from J, with 17 bases in between. The CDR3 loop reads CASSMTAGSYSNQPQHF. The CDR3 DNA reads TGTGCCAGCAGTATGACAGCCGGGTCCTATAGCAATCAGCCCCAGCATTTT.

This chain connects TRBV7-3 to TRBJ1-5, with D possibly matching TRBD1 (6 bases). CDR1 SGHTA and CDR2 FQGTGA come from the germline V gene. V was pared by 4 bases and J by 4 bases, with 17 bases between. This CDR3 has 16 amino acids. CDR3 in amino acids: CASSSLRGGSNQPQHF. The CDR3 DNA reads as TGTGCCAGCAGCTCCCTCCGGGGGGGCTCTAATCAGCCCCAGCATTTT.

The V gene is TRBV5-1, the J gene TRBJ2-3, with a tentative D call TRBD1 (6 bases). The germline CDR1 and CDR2 sequences are SGHRS and YFSETQ. The CDR3 loop spans 14 amino acids. Trimming cost V 4 bases and J 2 bases, with 11 bases left between them. For the CDR3, the DNA is TGCGCCAGCAGCGGGGGCTACTTCACAGATACGCAGTATTTT. This gives the protein CASSGGYFTDTQYF.

The rearrangement links TRBV10-2 to TRBJ2-1; weak D call: TRBD1 (5 bases). The CDR3 covers 16 residues. Germline loops: CDR1 WSHSY, CDR2 SAAADI. The V end lost 3 bases, the J end lost 8 bases, and 20 bases lay between the germline ends. Here the CDR3 DNA reads TGCGCCAGCAGTGACGGCAGCCAATCTAAAGGGGATGAGCAGTTCTTC. Translating it yields CASSDGSQSKGDEQFF.

The chain links TRBV29-1 to TRBJ1-1; 9 bases are shared with TRBD1. V was pared by 8 bases and J by 0 bases, with 16 bases of the junction left unmatched. Looked up from germline, CDR1 is SQVTM and CDR2 is ANQGSEA. CDR3 length: 17 residues. Here the CDR3 reads CSNKGQGKWGLNTEAFF. In nucleotides, the CDR3 is TGCAGCAACAAAGGACAGGGGAAATGGGGTTTGAACACTGAAGCTTTCTTT.

V usage is TRBV7-8 and J usage is TRBJ1-5; D is unclear. The CDR3 sequence is 18 residues long. The V gene lost 1 base and the J gene lost 0 bases, with 16 bases spanning the gap. CDR1 and CDR2 from the germline V gene are SGHVS and FQNEAQ. In DNA form, the CDR3 reads TGTGCCAGCAGCTTAGAAGTAGCGGGTTCCAATAGCAATCAGCCCCAGCATTTT. This encodes CASSLEVAGSNSNQPQHF.

The genes are TRBV28 and TRBJ2-2, with 10 bases fitting TRBD2. With 7 bases clipped from V and 2 bases from J, the junction kept 4 bases outside the gene matches. CDR1 is MDHEN and CDR2 is SYDVKM in the germline V gene. CDR3 length: 15 amino acids. CDR3 sequence reads: CASIRTSGNTGELFF. The CDR3 DNA reads TGTGCCAGCATTAGGACTAGCGGTAACACCGGGGAGCTGTTTTTT.

The chain carries TRBV3-1 (or the pseudogene TRBV3-2) and TRBJ2-7; 7 bases are a match to TRBD2. The CDR3 has 14 residues. CDR1 and CDR2 (germline): LGHDT, YNNKEL (reference sequence). Trimming removed 3 bases from V and 2 bases from J; junction bases left unmatched: 4. CDR3 amino acids: CASSQLADPYEQYF. The DNA for the CDR3 is TGTGCCAGCAGCCAGCTAGCGGACCCCTACGAGCAGTACTTC.

This sequence joins TRBV24-1 and TRBJ1-2, with unresolved D. The CDR3 loop spans 14 amino acids. Germline V gene data show CDR1 as KGHDR and CDR2 as SFDVKD. V lost 0 bases, J lost 2 bases, and 6 bases lay in between. CDR3 DNA sequence: TGTGCCACCAGTGATTTGGGCAGGAACTATGGCTACACCTTC. The encoded protein is CATSDLGRNYGYTF.

The rearrangement joins TRBV5-1 to TRBJ1-3; TRBD1 aligns across 8 bases. The CDR3 has 18 amino acids. In germline, CDR1 is SGHRS, CDR2 YFSETQ. V lost 4 bases and J lost 1; bases outside the gene matches: 13. The CDR3 DNA reads TGCGCCAGCAGCGGCGGGACAGGCGGTGGTACGTCTGGAAACACCATATATTTT. It yields the protein CASSGGTGGGTSGNTIYF. The full variable domain, completed using reference TRBV5-1 and TRBJ1-3, is KAGVTQTPRYLIKTRGQQVTLSCSPISGHRSVSWYQQTPGQGLQFLFEYFSETQRNKGNFPGRFSGRQFSNSRSEMNVSTLELGDSALYLCASSGGTGGGTSGNTIYFGEGSWLTVV.

The rearrangement joins TRBV30 to TRBJ1-2, with 7 nucleotides matching TRBD1. V lost 0 bases and J lost 8; bases outside the gene matches: 9. CDR1 GTSNPN and CDR2 SVGIG come from the germline V gene (reference sequence). The CDR3 extends over 14 amino acids. CDR3 nucleotides: TGTGCCTGGAGTGTAGGCAGGGGGTATGGAGGCTACACCTTC. Amino acids: CAWSVGRGYGGYTF.

The CDR3 sequence is CASRNTYGYTF. For the CDR3, the DNA is TGTGCCAGCAGGAACACGTATGGCTACACCTTC. This chain connects TRBV6-5 to TRBJ1-2; D is unclear. The CDR3 consists of 11 residues. Germline CDR1 reads MNHEY; CDR2 reads SVGAGI. Trimming removed 6 bases from V and 5 bases from J, with 7 bases in between.

The V call is TRBV4-1, the J call TRBJ2-7, with D perhaps matching TRBD1 (6 bases). Germline CDR1 and CDR2: MGHRA and YSYEKL. V was clipped by 0 bases and J by 0 bases, with 9 bases between them. This CDR3 has 15 residues. The CDR3 loop reads CASSQDGTRSYEQYF. The CDR3 DNA is TGCGCCAGCAGCCAAGATGGGACACGCTCCTACGAGCAGTACTTC.

The V and J genes are TRBV6-5 and TRBJ1-2, with 8 positions matching TRBD1. V lost 6 bases and J lost 4; bases outside the gene matches: 7. This CDR3 has 14 amino acids. The germline CDR1 and CDR2 sequences are MNHEY and SVGAGI. CDR3 bases: TGTGCCAGCAGCCTCGGACAGGGCATCTATGGCTACACCTTC. Translating gives CASSLGQGIYGYTF.

This sequence joins TRBV5-1 and TRBJ2-1; D ambiguous. In germline, CDR1 is SGHRS, CDR2 YFSETQ. The V and J ends lost 0 bases and 5 bases respectively, with 6 bases between them. The length of the CDR3 is 13 residues. The CDR3 loop is CASSLVPDNEQFF. As DNA, the CDR3 is TGCGCCAGCAGCTTGGTTCCCGACAATGAGCAGTTCTTC.

The chain links TRBV6-5 to TRBJ2-1, with 10 bases that match TRBD1. CDR1 and CDR2 from the germline V gene are MNHEY and SVGAGI. V shed 6 bases, J shed 2 bases, and the junction held 4 bases outside the gene matches. The CDR3 loop spans 15 amino acids. The CDR3 region is CASSGTGVTYNEQFF. In DNA form, the CDR3 reads TGTGCCAGCAGCGGGACAGGGGTCACCTACAATGAGCAGTTCTTC.

V and J are TRBV6-5 and TRBJ1-2, with 9 bases identical to TRBD1. Germline CDR1 reads MNHEY; CDR2 reads SVGAGI. The length of the CDR3 is 16 residues. V was clipped by 1 base and J by 4 bases; unmatched bases: 7. In DNA form, the CDR3 reads TGTGCCAGCAGTTACTTAAACAGGGGGCCCAGCTATGGCTACACCTTC. Its translation is CASSYLNRGPSYGYTF.

This sequence joins TRBV4-2 and TRBJ1-2, with a possible D match to TRBD1 (6 bases). Germline loops: CDR1 LGHNA, CDR2 YNFKEQ. Trimming removed 3 bases from V and 5 bases from J, with 16 bases in between. CDR3 length: 15 amino acids. The CDR3 loop reads CASSQVRQDYYGYTF. CDR3 sequence (DNA): TGTGCCAGCAGCCAGGTCCGACAGGATTATTATGGCTACACCTTC.

The gene calls are TRBV18 and TRBJ1-6; D ambiguous. Germline V gene data show CDR1 as KGHSH and CDR2 as LQKENI. V lost 6 bases and J 7 bases, leaving 13 bases between the germline ends. The CDR3 has 14 amino acids. The CDR3 spells CASSPVPSNSPLHF. CDR3 nucleotides: TGTGCCAGCTCTCCGGTCCCATCGAATTCACCCCTCCACTTT.

The rearrangement uses TRBV27 and TRBJ1-1; tentative D call: TRBD1 (5 bases). The germline V gene encodes CDR1 MNHEY and CDR2 SMNVEV (reference sequence). CDR3 size: 14 residues. The V end was cut by 3 bases, the J end by 4 bases, with 12 bases between. The CDR3 DNA reads as TGTGCCAGCAGTTTCAGTATCGGGGGCACTGAAGCTTTCTTT. Protein product: CASSFSIGGTEAFF.

The chain uses TRBV10-1 and TRBJ2-3, with 9 positions matching TRBD2. The CDR3 has 16 residues. Per germline, CDR1 WNHNN and CDR2 SYGVQD (reference sequence). V shed 5 bases, J shed 3 bases, and the junction held 9 bases outside the gene matches. CDR3 sequence (DNA): TGCGCCAGCAGTAAGAGCGGGGGGAAGGGAACAGATACGCAGTATTTT. This codes for CASSKSGGKGTDTQYF.

The genes are TRBV5-1 and TRBJ2-5; D might be TRBD1 (6 bases). The length of the CDR3 is 16 residues. Per the germline V gene, CDR1 is SGHRS and CDR2 is YFSETQ. Trimming took 4 bases from V and 1 from J, leaving 17 bases between them. The CDR3 DNA follows: TGCGCCAGCAGCCCACACTCTAGCAGGGGCCAAGAGACCCAGTACTTC. Its translation is CASSPHSSRGQETQYF.

This clone turned up a few times. J is TRBJ1-1 and V is TRBV10-2, with a possible D match to TRBD1 (5 bases). The CDR3 consists of 13 residues. V gave up 4 bases and J gave up 2 bases, with 8 bases separating them. CDR1 is WSHSY, CDR2 SAAADI, per germline. CDR3 sequence reads: CASSVQANTEAFF. The CDR3 nucleotides read TGCGCCAGCAGTGTACAGGCTAACACTGAAGCTTTCTTT.

This rearrangement joins TRBV2 to TRBJ2-2; 11 bases align to TRBD1. CDR1 and CDR2 (germline): SNHLY, FYNNEI. Germline trimming cut 4 bases from V and 5 bases from J; bases unmatched to any gene: 3. CDR3 size: 15 residues. In nucleotides, the CDR3 is TGTGCCAGCAGTGGGACAGGGGGCATAACCGGGGAGCTGTTTTTT. Translation gives CASSGTGGITGELFF.